These T cell receptor beta chains were read from a single sample in a study of T cell changes during pregnancy in multiple sclerosis. Sequencing was performed with immunoSEQ multiplex PCR; in TCRdb, only in-frame clones are kept and a portion is missing. The repertoire holds about 48,000 clones, over 80% seen once, with over 0.85% in the top ten. The sample in question was CD4+ T cells from peripheral blood mononuclear cells, obtained in the second trimester of pregnancy. All receptors derive from a female donor in good health, enrolled as a control in a pregnancy study. Each CDR3 is given with its conserved first and last residue. The D gene is left open where the match is weak. Only some rows state a clone size, as once, few, many or a class for expanded clones.

TRBJ2-1	.	TRBV19	few	CASSALAPPRRKFF	TGTGCCAGTAGTGCACTAGCCCCACCCCGGAGGAAGTTCTTC
TRBJ2-2	.	TRBV6-6	.	CASSYGQGNTGELFF	TGTGCCAGCAGTTACGGGCAGGGGAATACCGGGGAGCTGTTTTTT
TRBJ2-1	TRBD2	TRBV7-2	.	CASSFGASGSGEQFF	TGTGCCAGCAGCTTTGGAGCTAGCGGGAGCGGGGAGCAGTTCTTC
TRBJ2-1	.	TRBV7-2	.	CASRGGGPYNEQFF	TGTGCCAGCAGAGGAGGGGGCCCTTACAATGAGCAGTTCTTC
TRBJ1-2	.	TRBV6-1	.	CASSEGARNYGYTF	TGTGCCAGCAGTGAAGGGGCGCGAAACTATGGCTACACCTTC
TRBJ1-2	.	TRBV5-1	.	CASSSGGVKDYGYTF	TGCGCCAGCAGCTCGGGGGGGGTTAAAGACTATGGCTACACCTTC
TRBJ1-3	.	TRBV7-2	once	CASSLALADSGNTIYF	TGTGCCAGCAGCTTAGCGTTAGCCGACTCTGGAAACACCATATATTTT
TRBJ1-1	.	TRBV10-2	.	CASSESRGRPFF	TGCGCCAGCAGTGAGTCACGGGGTCGGCCTTTCTTT
TRBJ1-5	.	TRBV4-2	.	CASALNRYNQPQHF	TGTGCCAGCGCCCTCAACAGATACAATCAGCCCCAGCATTTT
TRBJ2-1	TRBD1	TRBV9	.	CASSVGQGFNEQFF	TGTGCCAGCAGCGTAGGACAGGGGTTCAATGAGCAGTTCTTC
TRBJ2-1	TRBD2	TRBV5-6	.	CASSPRLATNYNEQFF	TGTGCCAGCAGCCCACGACTAGCGACAAATTACAATGAGCAGTTCTTC
TRBJ2-1	TRBD2	TRBV7-6	.	CASSLGLAGQLEQFF	TGTGCCAGCAGCCTGGGACTAGCGGGTCAGCTAGAGCAGTTCTTC
TRBJ2-7	.	TRBV27	.	CASSPPGLFEQYF	TGTGCCAGCAGTCCCCCGGGACTTTTCGAGCAGTACTTC
TRBJ1-3	TRBD1	TRBV28	.	CASSSGGTGNTIYF	TGTGCCAGCAGTTCAGGGGGCACTGGAAACACCATATATTTT